The subject of this entry is one T cell receptor beta chain. As to time point: blood from clinic visit 5 months post-surgery; TSC patient then seizure free. Pre-surgery treatment included at least one anti-epileptic drug. The record originates from a study of brain T cells in children with intractable seizures. Sequencing was performed with immunoSEQ multiplex PCR; in TCRdb, only in-frame clones are kept and a portion is missing. The profile covers hundreds of thousands of clones, with 93% appearing a single time and 4.5% to 7% taken by the ten largest. Sequencing was performed on peripheral blood, taken less than 6 months after surgery. The TCR comes from a boy younger than two with tuberous sclerosis and intractable seizures.

The CDR3 region is CASRSTSGGGTQYF. The CDR3 region has the DNA TGTGCCAGCCGATCTACTAGCGGGGGAGGGACGCAGTATTTT. V usage is TRBV6-5 and J usage is TRBJ2-3; 11 nucleotides agree with TRBD2. Trimming cost V 8 bases and J 9 bases; bases outside gene matches: 10. CDR1 and CDR2 from the germline V gene are MNHEY and SVGAGI. The CDR3 is 14 residues long.